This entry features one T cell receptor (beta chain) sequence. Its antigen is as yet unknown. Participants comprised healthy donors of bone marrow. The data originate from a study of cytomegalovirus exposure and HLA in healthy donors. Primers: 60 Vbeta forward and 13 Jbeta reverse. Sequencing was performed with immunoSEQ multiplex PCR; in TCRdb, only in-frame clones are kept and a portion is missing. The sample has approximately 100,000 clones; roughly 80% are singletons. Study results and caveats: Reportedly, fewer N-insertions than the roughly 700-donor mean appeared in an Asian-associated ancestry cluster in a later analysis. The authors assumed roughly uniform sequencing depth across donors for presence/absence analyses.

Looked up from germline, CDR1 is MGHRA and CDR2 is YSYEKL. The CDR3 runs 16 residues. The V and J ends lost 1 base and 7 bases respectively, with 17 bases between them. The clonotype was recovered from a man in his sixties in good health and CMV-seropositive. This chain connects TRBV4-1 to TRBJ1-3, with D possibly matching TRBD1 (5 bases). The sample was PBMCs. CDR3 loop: CASSQGTGPPGNTIYF. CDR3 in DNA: TGCGCCAGCAGCCAAGGAACAGGTCCCCCCGGGAACACCATATATTTT.